This TCR beta chain was found in a study of blood T cells in healthy people across ages. General study points: Roughly linear age-related decline in beta diversity appeared, significant by age around 40.

There are 15 residues in the CDR3. Germline V lookup: CDR1 DFQATT, CDR2 SNEGSKA (reference sequence). Trimming at V came to 5 bases and at J to 13 bases, leaving 17 bases not matched to a gene. To note about this clonotype: Its cognate antigen is unknown.

Then a second PCR, running roughly 7 to 11 cycles, was carried out with a sample-barcoded 5' primer and a J-beta primer mix. Each TCR beta cDNA got a 12-nucleotide random molecular identifier. CDR3-containing paired-end reads numbering at least 3 million came from each sample. One entry per CDR3 protein, called by TCRdb with MiXCR from the 5' RACE reads. This table has hundreds of thousands of distinct CDR3 sequences, more than 40% appearing once. The chain uses TRBV20-1 and TRBJ1-6; 7 nucleotides agree with TRBD1. The clonotype was recovered from a woman aged 55 to 70 in good health. Sequenced sample: blood. The CDR3 spells CSAQGSRQGYCPLHF. The CDR3 region has the DNA TGCAGTGCTCAAGGGTCCCGACAGGGTTATTGCCCCCTCCACTTT.